Within the sample, the clone carrying this TCR beta chain is large (0.1 to 1%). As yet, its antigen is unknown. The CDR3 sequence is 14 residues long. V lost 8 bases to trimming and J lost 9 bases, with 17 bases between them. Germline V gene sequence: CDR1 MNHNS, CDR2 SASEGT. The data belong to a study of metastatic and nonmetastatic thyroid tumors. Original data processing: Across clinicopathological groups, CDR3 differences served as the basis for building a distant-metastasis classifier for papillary thyroid cancer. With MiXCR, TCRdb called clones anew from the PCR reads. The V and J calls shown here were made by TCRdb, not taken from the authors' results. Seen here are 4,500 or so clones, about 24% observed once, and the top ten hold roughly 10%. Study findings and constraints: In both blood and tumor samples, TCR beta diversity was reported significantly higher for malignant than benign nodules.

No treatment had been given to any patient before thyroid surgery. The TCR sequence derives from a male donor with papillary thyroid cancer or a benign thyroid nodule (not recorded which). Some clones in this sample may be carry-over from other donors' samples. V is TRBV6-1 and J is TRBJ1-6; D is unresolved. The sequencing input was tumor tissue. The chain's CDR3 is CASDAGTEVSPLHF. CDR3 coding DNA: TGTGCCAGCGACGCCGGTACAGAGGTTTCACCCCTCCACTTT.